Listed here are 9 T cell receptor beta chains from one sample, sequenced in a study of cytomegalovirus exposure and HLA in healthy donors. PCR amplification relied on 60 Vbeta primers (plus 13 Jbeta primers). Assay used: immunoSEQ multiplex PCR; TCRdb lists only in-frame clones, some missing. The sample has some 100,000 clones; around 80% are singletons. Specimen: PBMCs. These receptors all stem from a male donor in good health and CMV-seropositive.

The rearrangement links TRBV18 to TRBJ1-3; D is ambiguous. V gave up 1 base and J gave up 0 bases, with 10 bases separating them. The CDR3 extends over 16 amino acids. Germline V lookup: CDR1 KGHSH, CDR2 LQKENI. The CDR3 loop is CASSPQTPSSGNTIYF. Here the CDR3 DNA reads TGTGCCAGCTCACCACAGACGCCTAGCTCTGGAAACACCATATATTTT.

The genes are TRBV5-4 and TRBJ2-5, with D maybe TRBD2 (5 bases). Germline V lookup: CDR1 SGHNT, CDR2 YYREEE (reference sequence). The V end was cut by 4 bases, the J end by 5 bases, with 15 bases between. The CDR3 is made up of 14 amino acids. For the CDR3, the DNA is TGTGCCAGCAGCCCGGAGGTGGGCAGGGAGACCCAGTACTTC. Amino acids: CASSPEVGRETQYF. The full variable domain, its missing parts supplied by reference TRBV5-4 and TRBJ2-5, is ETGVTQSPTHLIKTRGQQVTLRCSSQSGHNTVSWYQQALGQGPQFIFQYYREEENGRGNFPPRFSGLQFPNYSSELNVNALELDDSALYLCASSPEVGRETQYFGPGTRLLVL.

The CDR3 coding sequence is TGTGCCAGCAGTCCGTCCCCAGGGCAGGGCACTGAAGCTTTCTTT. This gives the protein CASSPSPGQGTEAFF. The V gene is TRBV28, the J gene TRBJ1-1; a weak D match, TRBD1 (5 bases). Germline V gene sequence: CDR1 MDHEN, CDR2 SYDVKM. The CDR3 is 15 residues long. The V gene lost 5 bases and the J gene lost 4 bases, with 17 bases spanning the gap.

This chain joins TRBV4-3 and TRBJ2-5; 13 bases are a match to TRBD2. The CDR3 is made up of 18 amino acids. Per germline, CDR1 LGHNA and CDR2 YSLEER. V lost 1 base and J lost 4; bases outside the gene matches: 9. DNA for the CDR3: TGCGCCAGCAGCCAAGGTCGGACTAGCGGGGGAAACGCAGAGACCCAGTACTTC. Amino acids: CASSQGRTSGGNAETQYF.

This chain connects TRBV10-2 to TRBJ1-6, with no clear D. Trimming shortened V by 7 bases and J by 0 bases, and 7 bases separated the two germline ends. The germline V gene has CDR1 WSHSY and CDR2 SAAADI. This CDR3 spans 14 amino acids. This chain's CDR3 is CASTLSSYNSPLHF. The CDR3 region has the DNA TGCGCCAGCACCCTGAGCTCCTATAATTCACCCCTCCACTTT.

This chain joins TRBV9 and TRBJ1-6; TRBD1 agrees at 8 bases. This CDR3 is 15 amino acids long. Germline loops: CDR1 SGDLS, CDR2 YYNGEE. The V and J ends lost 5 bases and 7 bases, in that order; junction bases with no gene match: 8. The CDR3: CASSTSGGQNSPLHF. The CDR3 bases are TGTGCCAGCAGTACCTCAGGGGGCCAGAATTCACCCCTCCACTTT.

The rearrangement joins TRBV5-1 to TRBJ1-6; TRBD1 is a possible D gene (5 bases). CDR1 SGHRS and CDR2 YFSETQ come from the germline V gene. Trimming removed 0 bases at V and 6 bases at J, with 10 bases between. This CDR3 is built from 15 residues. The CDR3 region has the DNA TGCGCCAGCAGCTTGGGCCCAGGGCCTAATTCACCCCTCCACTTT. This encodes CASSLGPGPNSPLHF.

The chain combines TRBV6-5 with TRBJ2-3; a possible D gene is TRBD2 (5 bases). The germline V gene has CDR1 MNHEY and CDR2 SVGAGI. Trimming took off 0 bases at V and 1 base at J, with 8 bases between the two ends. CDR3 size: 15 residues. CDR3 coding DNA: TGTGCCAGCAGTTACTCTGACTACGGCACAGATACGCAGTATTTT. The encoded protein is CASSYSDYGTDTQYF.

The chain has TRBV18 and TRBJ1-2; D gene ambiguous. V lost 6 bases to trimming and J lost 3 bases, with 29 bases between them. The CDR3 runs to 19 residues. Germline V CDR1 and CDR2: KGHSH, LQKENI. The CDR3 coding sequence is TGTGCCAGCTCCCCAATCCTGAATCGGGAGCCTCGGCCCCACTATGGCTACACCTTC. It encodes CASSPILNREPRPHYGYTF. The variable domain in full, completed from reference TRBV18 and TRBJ1-2, reads NAGVMQNPRHLVRRRGQEARLRCSPMKGHSHVYWYRQLPEEGLKFMVYLQKENIIDESGMPKERFSAEFPKEGPSILRIQQVVRGDSAAYFCASSPILNREPRPHYGYTFGSGTRLTVV.